This TCR beta chain was documented in a study of lymphopenia after photon versus proton radiotherapy. Regarding this clone: Its antigen is not known.

There are 15 residues in the CDR3. Germline assignment: CDR1 LNHNV and CDR2 YYDKDF (reference sequence). Trimming took 5 bases from V and 4 from J, leaving 17 bases between them. Study conclusions and caveats: Post-nadir diversity loss with photons came from oligoclonal expansion, particularly CD8+ Temra cells. Proton therapy kept repertoires fairly stable, unlike photons, which gained effector/memory cells.

Clones were read by immunoSEQ multiplex PCR, and TCRdb kept only the in-frame ones, dropping some. Among approximately 45,000 clones listed, 85% were seen once. The source of this sequence is a man aged 40-50 years with gastric cancer. The chain uses TRBV15 and TRBJ2-5, with D perhaps TRBD1 or TRBD2 (6 bases each). The sequenced sample was peripheral blood, obtained from a patient treated with photon-based radiotherapy. The CDR3 bases are TGTGCCACCAGCCCAGAGTCGGGGGCTTTAGAGACCCAGTACTTC. Its translation: CATSPESGALETQYF.